The T cell receptor (beta chain) described here comes from a study of T cell changes during pregnancy in multiple sclerosis. Germline assignment: CDR1 SGHRS and CDR2 YFSETQ. This CDR3 region has 17 residues. The J segment lost 6 bases and the V segment lost 7 bases, leaving 18 bases of the junction unmatched. TCRdb's copy holds only in-frame clones and misses some; the assay was immunoSEQ multiplex PCR. The sample includes under 100,000 clones, about 96% of them seen just once. The chain carries TRBV5-1 and TRBJ2-3; 9 bases are shared with TRBD2. This clonotype was sampled from a female donor with multiple sclerosis, enrolled in a pregnancy study. Sample: peripheral blood, taken in the second trimester of pregnancy. The chain's CDR3 is CASGMGVRLAGWDTQYF. CDR3 nucleotide sequence: TGCGCCAGCGGAATGGGGGTGCGGCTAGCGGGATGGGATACGCAGTATTTT.